A selection of T cell receptor beta chains follows, all from one sample in a study of T cell responses to AZD1222 COVID-19 vaccine. Only in-frame clones appear in the TCRdb table, and some are missing; sequencing was by immunoSEQ multiplex PCR. The data contain some 150,000 clones, about 89% of them seen just once; the ten biggest clones take up 1.5% to 2%. The sequencing here drew on peripheral blood, taken on day 0 of AZD1222 vaccination. All receptors derive from an adult in good health. Both conserved end residues are part of each CDR3. A D gene is named only where the DNA matches it firmly. Some rows have no size entry. The others give once, few or many, or a class for an expanded clone.

TRBV5-4	-	-	TRBJ2-1	13	TGTGCCAGCAGCAGGGACGTGAACAATGAGCAGTTCTTC	CASSRDVNNEQFF
TRBV7-9	TRBD1	-	TRBJ2-3	14	TGTGCCAGCAAGGGACAGGGATTTACAGATACGCAGTATTTT	CASKGQGFTDTQYF
TRBV11-2	TRBD1	-	TRBJ2-2	16	TGTGCCAGCAGCTTTGCCGGGACAGGGGTCGCCGGGGAGCTGTTTTTT	CASSFAGTGVAGELFF
TRBV28	-	few	TRBJ1-1	14	TGTGCCAGCAGTTTAATGCAGGTCGGGTCTGAAGCTTTCTTT	CASSLMQVGSEAFF
TRBV6-5	-	-	TRBJ2-7	13	TGTGCCAGCTCTCCCGCCCAGGGCTACGAGCAGTACTTC	CASSPAQGYEQYF
TRBV2	TRBD1	-	TRBJ1-1	15	TGTGCCAGCAGCAGGGACAGTCCCATGAACACTGAAGCTTTCTTT	CASSRDSPMNTEAFF
TRBV10-3	TRBD1	-	TRBJ1-3	16	TGTGCCATCAGTGACCCGGGACAGGGCTCTGGAAACACCATATATTTT	CAISDPGQGSGNTIYF
TRBV28	-	-	TRBJ2-5	14	TGTGCCAGCAGTAGGAGCGGAGCCCAGCAGACCCAGTACTTC	CASSRSGAQQTQYF
TRBV6-1	-	once	TRBJ2-2	15	TGTGCCAGCAGTGAATTGGGGCTTTACACCGGGGAGCTGTTTTTT	CASSELGLYTGELFF
TRBV4-3	-	-	TRBJ1-1	15	TGCGCCAGCAGCCAAGAACAAGTCCTGAACACTGAAGCTTTCTTT	CASSQEQVLNTEAFF
TRBV28	-	-	TRBJ2-7	13	TGTGCCAGCAACAGAGACTTCTCCTACGAGCAGTACTTC	CASNRDFSYEQYF
TRBV12-3/TRBV12-4	-	-	TRBJ2-1	11	TGTGCCAGCAGTTTCGGTCTCGAGGAGTTCTTC	CASSFGLEEFF
TRBV19	TRBD2	-	TRBJ2-1	15	TGTGCCAGTAGTTTACTAGCGGGGGGGCTCAATGAGCAGTTCTTC	CASSLLAGGLNEQFF
TRBV24-1	-	-	TRBJ1-5	14	TGTGCCACCAGTGGTGCAGGGGGCAATCAGCCCCAGCATTTT	CATSGAGGNQPQHF
TRBV7-8	-	-	TRBJ1-1	14	TGTGCCAGCAGCAAATTGACAGTGAACACTGAAGCTTTCTTT	CASSKLTVNTEAFF
TRBV28	TRBD1	-	TRBJ1-5	12	TGTGCCACCACACAGGGGTTGTTGCCCCAGCATTTT	CATTQGLLPQHF